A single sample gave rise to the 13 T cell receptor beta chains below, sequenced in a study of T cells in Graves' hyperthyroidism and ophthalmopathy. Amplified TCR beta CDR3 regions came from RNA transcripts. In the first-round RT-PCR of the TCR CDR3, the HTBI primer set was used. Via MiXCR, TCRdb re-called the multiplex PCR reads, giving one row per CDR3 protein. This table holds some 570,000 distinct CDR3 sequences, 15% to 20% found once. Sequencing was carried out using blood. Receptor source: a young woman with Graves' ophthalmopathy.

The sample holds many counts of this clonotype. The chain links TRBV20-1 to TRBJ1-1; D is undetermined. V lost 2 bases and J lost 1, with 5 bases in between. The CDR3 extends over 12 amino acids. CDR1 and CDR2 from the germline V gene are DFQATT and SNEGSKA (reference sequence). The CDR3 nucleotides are TGCAGTGCTAGACGGCAGAACACTGAAGCTTTCTTT. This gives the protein CSARRQNTEAFF.

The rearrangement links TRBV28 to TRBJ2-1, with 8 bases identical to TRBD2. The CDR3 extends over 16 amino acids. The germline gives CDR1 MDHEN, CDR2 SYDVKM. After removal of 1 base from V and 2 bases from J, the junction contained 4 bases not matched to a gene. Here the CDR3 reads CASSLFRGGPYNEQFF. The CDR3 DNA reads TGTGCCAGCAGTTTATTTCGGGGGGGGCCCTACAATGAGCAGTTCTTC.

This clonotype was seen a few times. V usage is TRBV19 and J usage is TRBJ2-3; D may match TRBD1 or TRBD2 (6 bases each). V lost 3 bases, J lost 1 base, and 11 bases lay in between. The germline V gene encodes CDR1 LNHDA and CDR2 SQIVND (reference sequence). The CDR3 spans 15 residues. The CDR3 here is CASSILGGGTDTQYF. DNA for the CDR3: TGTGCCAGTAGTATCTTGGGGGGCGGCACAGATACGCAGTATTTT. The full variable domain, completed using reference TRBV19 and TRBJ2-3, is DGGITQSPKYLFRKEGQNVTLSCEQNLNHDAMYWYRQDPGQGLRLIYYSQIVNDFQKGDIAEGYSVSREKKESFPLTVTSAQKNPTAFYLCASSILGGGTDTQYFGPGTRLTVL.

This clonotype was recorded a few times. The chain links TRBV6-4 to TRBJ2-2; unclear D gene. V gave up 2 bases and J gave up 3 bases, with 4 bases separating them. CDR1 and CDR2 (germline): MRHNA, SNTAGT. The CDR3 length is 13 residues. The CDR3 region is CASSDDYTGELFF. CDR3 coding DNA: TGTGCCAGCAGTGACGACTACACCGGGGAGCTGTTTTTT.

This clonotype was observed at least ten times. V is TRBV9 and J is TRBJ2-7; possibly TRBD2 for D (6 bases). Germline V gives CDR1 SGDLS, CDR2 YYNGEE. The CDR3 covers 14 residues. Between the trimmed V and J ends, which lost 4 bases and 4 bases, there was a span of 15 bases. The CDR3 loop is CASSPFGGQYEQYF. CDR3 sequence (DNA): TGTGCCAGCAGCCCCTTTGGAGGGCAATACGAGCAGTACTTC.

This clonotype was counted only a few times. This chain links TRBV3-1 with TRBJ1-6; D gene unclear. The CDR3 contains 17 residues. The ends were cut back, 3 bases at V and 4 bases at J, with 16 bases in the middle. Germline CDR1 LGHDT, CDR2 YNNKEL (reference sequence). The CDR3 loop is CASSQRVYPSYNSPLHF. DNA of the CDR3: TGTGCCAGCAGCCAGAGGGTGTACCCCTCTTATAATTCACCCCTCCACTTT.

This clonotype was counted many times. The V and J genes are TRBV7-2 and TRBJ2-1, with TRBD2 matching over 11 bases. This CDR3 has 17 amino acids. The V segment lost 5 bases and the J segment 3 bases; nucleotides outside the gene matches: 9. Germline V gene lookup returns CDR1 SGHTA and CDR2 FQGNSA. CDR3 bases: TGTGCCAGCAGCCGCTCACTAGCGGGAGAACACTACAATGAGCAGTTCTTC. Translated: CASSRSLAGEHYNEQFF.

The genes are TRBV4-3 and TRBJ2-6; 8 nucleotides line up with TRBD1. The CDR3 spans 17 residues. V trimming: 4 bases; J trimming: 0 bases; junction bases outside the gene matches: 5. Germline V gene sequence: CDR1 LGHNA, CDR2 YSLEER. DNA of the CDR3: TGCGCCAGCAGCCCCGGGACAGGTAACTCTGGGGCCAACGTCCTGACTTTC. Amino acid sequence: CASSPGTGNSGANVLTF.

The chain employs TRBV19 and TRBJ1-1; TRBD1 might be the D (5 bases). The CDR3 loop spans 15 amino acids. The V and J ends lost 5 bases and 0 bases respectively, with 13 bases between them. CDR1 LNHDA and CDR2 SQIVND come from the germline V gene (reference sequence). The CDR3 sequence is CASSRAPGLNTEAFF. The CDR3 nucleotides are TGTGCCAGTAGTCGAGCTCCAGGGCTGAACACTGAAGCTTTCTTT.

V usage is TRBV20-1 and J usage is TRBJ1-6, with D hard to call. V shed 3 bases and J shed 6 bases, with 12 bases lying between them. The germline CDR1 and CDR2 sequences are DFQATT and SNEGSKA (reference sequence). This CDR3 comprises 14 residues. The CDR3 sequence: CSASLGPSNSPLHF. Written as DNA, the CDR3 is TGCAGTGCTAGTCTCGGGCCCTCTAATTCACCCCTCCACTTT.

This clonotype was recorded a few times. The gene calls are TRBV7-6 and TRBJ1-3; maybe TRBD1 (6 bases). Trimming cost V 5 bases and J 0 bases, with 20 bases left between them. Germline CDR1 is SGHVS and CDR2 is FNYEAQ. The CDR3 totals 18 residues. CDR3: CASSLRAGGQSSGNTIYF. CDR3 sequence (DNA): TGTGCCAGCAGCCTAAGGGCGGGGGGGCAAAGCTCTGGAAACACCATATATTTT.

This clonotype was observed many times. The CDR3 reads CASSLPNPQSEAFF. The CDR3 DNA reads TGTGCCAGCAGTTTGCCCAACCCACAGAGTGAAGCTTTCTTT. The chain combines TRBV28 with TRBJ1-1, with no clear D. The CDR3 has 14 residues. The germline gives CDR1 MDHEN, CDR2 SYDVKM. With 3 bases removed from V and 7 bases from J, the gap between germline ends came to 15 bases.

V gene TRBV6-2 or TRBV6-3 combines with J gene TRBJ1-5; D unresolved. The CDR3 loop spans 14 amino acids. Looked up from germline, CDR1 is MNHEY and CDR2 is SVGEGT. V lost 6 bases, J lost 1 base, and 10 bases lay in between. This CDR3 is CASSGVWSNQPQHF. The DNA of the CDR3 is TGTGCCAGCAGCGGGGTATGGAGCAATCAGCCCCAGCATTTT.